This TCR beta chain derives from a study (dated by TCRdb to the mid-2010s). The CDR3 sequence holds 17 residues, the cysteine and phenylalanine included. Only CDR3 DNA is held: 51 bases, read in frame from base 1. A distance of 17 bases separates the germline ends of V and J, which lose 1 base and 4 bases respectively. In the germline V gene, CDR1 corresponds to SGHAT and CDR2 to FQNNGV. There are a few counts of this clonotype. The target of this receptor is not known. Base qualities were left out, and no much larger clone turns up one base away. Library construction relied on RT-PCR. Sequencing took place on an Illumina MiSeq. Through fastp at Q25 and MiXCR, TCRdb rebuilt clones from the public reads, retaining in-frame beta chains. One record per CDR3 amino acid sequence lists the most common genes and DNA. Here the sample has 550,000 to 750,000 distinct CDR3 sequences; 13% to 15% occur a single time. The biggest ten clones account for roughly 4% of the sample.

Sequenced input: memory CD4+ T cells from blood. This sequence uses TRBV11-2 and TRBJ1-3; the D gene identity is not certain. The sequence was obtained from a female donor in good health, serving as a healthy control. The CDR3 has the sequence CASSLAPPAEAGNTIYF. In nucleotide form, the sequence is TGTGCCAGCAGCTTAGCCCCTCCGGCCGAGGCGGGAAACACCATATATTTT.